Described below is a single TCR beta chain sequence and its context. Its target is not known. There are 13 residues in the CDR3. Trimming left V 6 bases short and J 3 bases short, with 12 bases between. Germline V lookup: CDR1 MNHEY, CDR2 SVGAGI. The data derive from a study of PD-L1 blockade in urothelial cancer. Time point in this sample: pretreatment peripheral blood. Whole-study findings and limits: TCR clonality was measured in pretreatment peripheral blood. Clonality below the median predicted better survival.

Here immunoSEQ multiplex PCR was the method, and the copy in TCRdb shows in-frame clones only, minus some. The table records tens of thousands of clones, around nine tenths of them present only once. The receptor comes from a woman aged 55-70 years with urothelial cancer. This sequence joins TRBV6-5 and TRBJ2-7, with D possibly being TRBD1 (6 bases). The material sequenced was PBMCs, taken around atezolizumab (anti-PD-L1) treatment. The CDR3 nucleotides read TGTGCCAGCAGGCAGGGGTACTACTACGAGCAGTACTTC. Translation gives CASRQGYYYEQYF.